Listed below are T cell receptor beta chains from one sample, sequenced in a study of CD8 T cells in ankylosing spondylitis. TCRdb called the 5' RACE reads again in MiXCR, with one record for every CDR3 protein. The sample shows 200,000 to 300,000 distinct CDR3 sequences, about 24% of them seen only once. The sample taken for sequencing was blood, either unsorted or a sorted T cell fraction (not recorded which). The origin of the receptors is a male donor with ankylosing spondylitis or in good health (not recorded which). The CDR3 runs from the conserved cysteine through the conserved F or W. D genes are given only for firm matches. Not all rows give a size; the values are once, few, many and, for expanded clones, a class.

V: TRBV29-1
size: .
J: TRBJ2-7
D: .
CDR3: CSALRTGNYEQYF
DNA: TGCAGCGCATTAAGGACGGGGAACTACGAGCAGTACTTC

V: TRBV20-1
size: many
J: TRBJ1-2
D: TRBD1
CDR3: CSAAGGDSRYGYTF
DNA: TGCAGTGCCGCGGGGGGGGACAGCCGGTATGGCTACACCTTC

V: TRBV29-1
size: many
J: TRBJ2-3
D: TRBD1
CDR3: CSVDSGQVTDTQYF
DNA: TGCAGCGTTGACTCGGGACAGGTCACAGATACGCAGTATTTT

V: TRBV20-1
size: few
J: TRBJ2-5
D: TRBD2
CDR3: CSAGLAGVVETQYF
DNA: TGCAGTGCTGGACTAGCGGGGGTTGTGGAGACCCAGTACTTC

V: TRBV6-2/TRBV6-3
size: .
J: TRBJ2-1
D: .
CDR3: CASTKTGWWGHNEQFF
DNA: TGTGCCAGCACCAAAACAGGGTGGTGGGGGCACAATGAGCAGTTCTTC

V: TRBV29-1
size: many
J: TRBJ1-3
D: TRBD1
CDR3: CSRTRTGYF
DNA: TGCAGCCGAACCCGGACAGGGTATTTT

V: TRBV15
size: many
J: TRBJ2-2
D: .
CDR3: CATSRYSGELFF
DNA: TGTGCCACCAGCAGGTACTCCGGGGAGCTGTTTTTT

V: TRBV6-1
size: .
J: TRBJ1-1
D: .
CDR3: CASSIDIEAFF
DNA: TGTGCCAGCAGCATCGACATTGAAGCTTTCTTT

V: TRBV9
size: .
J: TRBJ1-1
D: TRBD1
CDR3: CASSSRQGMNTEAFF
DNA: TGTGCCAGCAGCTCCCGACAGGGGATGAACACTGAAGCTTTCTTT

V: TRBV20-1
size: many
J: TRBJ2-7
D: .
CDR3: CSAASTYEQYF
DNA: TGCAGTGCGGCGTCTACCTACGAGCAGTACTTC

V: TRBV10-3
size: many
J: TRBJ2-7
D: TRBD1
CDR3: CAISDDRGLYEQYF
DNA: TGTGCCATCAGTGACGACAGGGGGTTGTACGAGCAGTACTTC

V: TRBV20-1
size: many
J: TRBJ2-7
D: .
CDR3: CSARFQQGYEQYF
DNA: TGCAGTGCTAGATTCCAACAGGGCTACGAGCAGTACTTC

V: TRBV4-1
size: many
J: TRBJ2-5
D: .
CDR3: CASSQDGTGSQETQYF
DNA: TGCGCCAGCAGCCAAGATGGTACGGGGTCTCAAGAGACCCAGTACTTC

V: TRBV7-2
size: few
J: TRBJ2-2
D: .
CDR3: CASSLVGGRDTGELFF
DNA: TGTGCCAGCAGCTTAGTAGGCGGGCGGGACACCGGGGAGCTGTTTTTT

V: TRBV10-3
size: few
J: TRBJ2-1
D: .
CDR3: CAISLNNEQFF
DNA: TGTGCCATCAGTTTGAACAATGAGCAGTTCTTC

V: TRBV10-3
size: .
J: TRBJ2-1
D: TRBD2
CDR3: CAISELRTSGGPGEQFF
DNA: TGTGCCATCAGTGAGTTGCGGACTAGCGGGGGGCCGGGTGAGCAGTTCTTC

V: TRBV20-1
size: few
J: TRBJ1-1
D: TRBD1
CDR3: CSANTGGANTEAFF
DNA: TGCAGTGCAAATACAGGGGGCGCGAACACTGAAGCTTTCTTT

V: TRBV12-3/TRBV12-4
size: many
J: TRBJ1-5
D: TRBD1
CDR3: CASGTGGIDQPQHF
DNA: TGTGCCAGCGGGACAGGGGGTATTGATCAGCCCCAGCATTTT

V: TRBV2
size: many
J: TRBJ2-7
D: .
CDR3: CASSEALGTYEQYF
DNA: TGTGCCAGCAGTGAAGCGCTAGGGACCTACGAGCAGTACTTC

V: TRBV9
size: .
J: TRBJ2-1
D: TRBD2
CDR3: CASSARGGGVAEQFF
DNA: TGTGCCAGCAGCGCCCGGGGCGGGGGAGTTGCTGAGCAGTTCTTC

V: TRBV4-1
size: .
J: TRBJ1-3
D: TRBD1
CDR3: CASSQRTGVAIYF
DNA: TGCGCCAGCAGCCAAAGGACAGGGGTGGCCATATATTTT

V: TRBV12-3/TRBV12-4
size: .
J: TRBJ2-1
D: .
CDR3: CASREQVHGGGEQFF
DNA: TGTGCCAGCAGGGAACAGGTCCACGGTGGAGGTGAGCAGTTCTTC

V: TRBV20-1
size: few
J: TRBJ2-5
D: TRBD1
CDR3: CSALDRGEETQYF
DNA: TGCAGTGCATTGGACAGGGGGGAAGAGACCCAGTACTTC

V: TRBV12-3/TRBV12-4
size: .
J: TRBJ2-5
D: TRBD1
CDR3: CASRGDSRKTQYF
DNA: TGTGCCAGCAGGGGGGACAGCAGGAAGACCCAGTACTTC

V: TRBV2
size: .
J: TRBJ1-1
D: TRBD1
CDR3: CASTFDRDTEAFF
DNA: TGTGCCAGCACCTTCGACAGGGACACTGAAGCTTTCTTT

V: TRBV20-1
size: few
J: TRBJ2-5
D: TRBD2
CDR3: CSASERGGRETQYF
DNA: TGCAGTGCTAGTGAGCGGGGGGGCCGGGAGACCCAGTACTTC

V: TRBV13
size: .
J: TRBJ2-1
D: .
CDR3: CASSLGLGYNEQFF
DNA: TGTGCCAGCAGCTTAGGCCTAGGATACAATGAGCAGTTCTTC

V: TRBV6-5
size: many
J: TRBJ2-5
D: .
CDR3: CASTEEETQYF
DNA: TGTGCCAGCACCGAAGAGGAGACCCAGTACTTC